In this sample, the clone carrying this TCR beta chain turned up a few times. The entry originates in a study of beta chain features in type 1 diabetes. This CDR3 comprises 13 residues. Germline V gene lookup returns CDR1 MDHEN and CDR2 SYDVKM. V dropped 8 bases and J dropped 8 bases, with 18 bases sitting between them. Every isolated RNA sample was fully reverse transcribed, so sequencing captured expressed TCRB transcripts. Only in-frame clones appear in the TCRdb table, and some are missing; sequencing was by immunoSEQ multiplex PCR. The sample yields 300,000 or so clones, 8% seen once. This receptor was taken from a young woman in good health. The sequenced sample was central memory CD4+ T cells from blood. The V and J genes are TRBV28 and TRBJ1-2; maybe TRBD1 (5 bases). The CDR3 sequence: CASFWDGQRGYTF. CDR3 coding DNA: TGTGCCAGCTTTTGGGACGGCCAGAGGGGCTACACCTTC.